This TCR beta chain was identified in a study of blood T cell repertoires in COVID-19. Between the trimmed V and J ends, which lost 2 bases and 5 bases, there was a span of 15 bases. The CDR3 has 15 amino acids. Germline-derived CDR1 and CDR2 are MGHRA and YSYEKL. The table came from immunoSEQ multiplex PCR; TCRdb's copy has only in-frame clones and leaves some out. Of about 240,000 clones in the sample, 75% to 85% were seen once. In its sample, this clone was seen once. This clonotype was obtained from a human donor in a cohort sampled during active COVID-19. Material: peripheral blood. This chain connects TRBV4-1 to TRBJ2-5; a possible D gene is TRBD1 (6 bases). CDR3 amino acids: CASSQLRGSAETQYF. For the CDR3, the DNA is TGCGCCAGCAGCCAATTAAGGGGGTCGGCGGAGACCCAGTACTTC.